Below, 9 T cell receptor beta chains from the same sample are listed, as sequenced in a study of patients and donors after allogeneic stem cell transplantation. Via MiXCR, TCRdb re-called the RT-PCR reads, giving one row per CDR3 protein. In the table there are about 160,000 distinct CDR3 sequences, about a third of which are singletons. Sequencing input: blood, either unsorted or a sorted T cell fraction (not recorded which). The receptor source for this set is a human donor who was either an allogeneic HSCT recipient or a stem cell or donor lymphocyte infusion donor (not recorded which). It is not recorded whose cells these are; they may come from a transplant donor.

The chain combines TRBV11-2 with TRBJ1-6, with 8 bases lining up with TRBD1. Trimming at V came to 6 bases and at J to 0 bases, leaving 7 bases not matched to a gene. Per the germline V gene, CDR1 is SGHAT and CDR2 is FQNNGV. The CDR3 has 17 amino acids. CDR3 residues: CASRKTGANSYNSPLHF. CDR3 DNA sequence: TGTGCCAGCAGGAAGACAGGGGCAAACTCCTATAATTCACCCCTCCACTTT.

The chain has TRBV3-1 and TRBJ1-1, with D tentatively TRBD1 (5 bases). The CDR3 loop spans 14 amino acids. Germline CDR1 is LGHDT and CDR2 is YNNKEL (reference sequence). Trimming stripped 1 base from V and 5 bases from J, with 11 bases between. CDR3 sequence: CASSQGLGPTEAFF. The CDR3 DNA follows: TGTGCCAGCAGCCAAGGGCTGGGGCCAACTGAAGCTTTCTTT. Variable domain in full (rest from reference TRBV3-1 and TRBJ1-1): DTAVSQTPKYLVTQMGNDKSIKCEQNLGHDTMYWYKQDSKKFLKIMFSYNNKELIINETVPNRFSPKSPDKAHLNLHINSLELGDSAVYFCASSQGLGPTEAFFGQGTRLTVV.

The rearrangement links TRBV12-3 or TRBV12-4 to TRBJ1-2; 10 nucleotides agree with TRBD1. V lost 8 bases, J lost 8 bases, and 11 bases stayed unmatched. The CDR3 runs to 14 residues. CDR3 nucleotide sequence: TGTGCCAGCCCGACAGGGGGCGAGGGAAAAGGCTACACCTTC. Translating gives CASPTGGEGKGYTF.

In its sample, this clonotype was seen a few times. The V call is TRBV6-2 or TRBV6-3, the J call TRBJ1-6; D unclear. The CDR3 totals 14 residues. Deletions cut 6 bases from V and 7 bases from J, with 13 bases between. Germline V lookup: CDR1 MNHEY, CDR2 SVGEGT. As DNA, the CDR3 is TGTGCCAGCAGAAATCCGGCCAGCAATTCACCCCTCCACTTT. Protein product: CASRNPASNSPLHF.

This clonotype appeared a few times. This chain links TRBV6-6 with TRBJ1-2, with TRBD1 as a possible D gene (5 bases). This CDR3 region has 15 residues. Germline V gene lookup returns CDR1 MNHNY and CDR2 SVGAGI (reference sequence). V was clipped by 2 bases and J by 4 bases, with 14 bases between them. CDR3 region: CASSYPQGYAYGYTF. The CDR3 coding sequence is TGTGCCAGCAGTTACCCCCAGGGTTACGCCTATGGCTACACCTTC.

This chain uses TRBV28 with TRBJ2-1; 7 bases match TRBD1. In germline, CDR1 is MDHEN, CDR2 SYDVKM. This CDR3 is 14 amino acids long. The trim removed 6 bases at V and 7 bases at J, leaving 9 bases unmatched. The CDR3 protein is CASRYHGTANEQFF. The CDR3 DNA reads TGTGCCAGCAGATACCATGGGACAGCAAATGAGCAGTTCTTC.

The rearrangement links TRBV21-1 to TRBJ2-1; whether TRBD1, the table's D call, matches the DNA was not checked. TRBV21-1 is flagged as a pseudogene. This CDR3 has 13 residues. The CDR3 is CASSKHQGNEQFF. CDR3 sequence (DNA): TGTGCCAGCAGCAAACATCAGGGCAATGAGCAGTTCTTC.

This clonotype was detected only a few times. This rearrangement joins TRBV29-1 to TRBJ2-3; perhaps TRBD1 as D (7 bases). Germline lookup yields CDR1 SQVTM and CDR2 ANQGSEA. This CDR3 has 13 amino acids. The V and J ends lost 5 bases and 5 bases respectively, with 14 bases between them. The CDR3 DNA sequence: TGCAGCGTTTCAGGGGGGATCGGAGATACGCAGTATTTT. Its protein is CSVSGGIGDTQYF.

V is TRBV9 and J is TRBJ2-5; a possible D gene is TRBD1 (6 bases). The germline gives CDR1 SGDLS, CDR2 YYNGEE. The CDR3 consists of 14 residues. Trimming shortened V by 4 bases and J by 2 bases, and 12 bases separated the two germline ends. CDR3 sequence reads: CASSLIQGQETQYF. CDR3 nucleotides: TGTGCCAGCAGCTTGATCCAGGGGCAAGAGACCCAGTACTTC. Looking up the rest from reference TRBV9 and TRBJ2-5 gives the full variable domain: DSGVTQTPKHLITATGQRVTLRCSPRSGDLSVYWYQQSLDQGLQFLIQYYNGEERAKGNILERFSAQQFPDLHSELNLSSLELGDSALYFCASSLIQGQETQYFGPGTRLLVL.